The 28 T cell receptor beta chains given below trace back to one sample, sequenced in a study of cytomegalovirus exposure and HLA in healthy donors. Primers included in the PCR were 60 Vbeta and 13 Jbeta primers. Generated by immunoSEQ multiplex PCR, the TCRdb table keeps only in-frame clones and is missing some. The repertoire includes under 85,000 clones, approximately 70% of them detected once, and less than 20% sits in the top ten. Sample: PBMCs. These receptors were obtained from a middle-aged man in good health and CMV-seropositive.

The genes are TRBV2 and TRBJ2-1, with a possible D match to TRBD2 (6 bases). Trimming cost V 3 bases and J 2 bases, with 11 bases left between them. This CDR3 is built from 15 residues. Germline loops: CDR1 SNHLY, CDR2 FYNNEI. The CDR3 nucleotides are TGTGCCAGCAGTGAGCGACTAGGGGCCTACAATGAGCAGTTCTTC. Residues: CASSERLGAYNEQFF.

The chain carries TRBV9 and TRBJ2-2; TRBD2 matches 10 bases. The CDR3 spans 15 residues. Germline V CDR1 and CDR2: SGDLS, YYNGEE. The V gene end was trimmed by 3 bases and the J gene end by 1 base; junction bases not matched to a gene: 0. The chain's CDR3 is CASSASGGNTGELFF. The DNA of the CDR3 is TGTGCCAGCAGCGCTAGCGGGGGGAACACCGGGGAGCTGTTTTTT.

The V call is TRBV4-3, the J call TRBJ2-5, with a possible D match to TRBD2 (6 bases). The CDR3 loop spans 14 amino acids. V lost 3 bases, J lost 7 bases, and 15 bases lay in between. Germline assignment: CDR1 LGHNA and CDR2 YSLEER. The CDR3 loop reads CASSQTRPPVTQYF. The CDR3 nucleotides are TGCGCCAGCAGCCAGACTAGGCCTCCGGTGACCCAGTACTTC.

The rearrangement uses TRBV15 and TRBJ2-7, with 7 nucleotides matching TRBD2. J gave up 3 bases and V 0 bases, and 5 bases lay outside the gene matches. CDR1 is LNHNV and CDR2 is YYDKDF in the germline V gene (reference sequence). CDR3 length: 15 amino acids. CDR3 nucleotide sequence: TGTGCCACCAGCAGAGATCGGGGAGGGTACTACGAGCAGTACTTC. As protein: CATSRDRGGYYEQYF.

This chain connects TRBV2 to TRBJ2-1, with 11 bases fitting TRBD2. Per the germline V gene, CDR1 is SNHLY and CDR2 is FYNNEI. With 6 bases clipped from V and 8 bases from J, the junction kept 9 bases outside the gene matches. This CDR3 contains 15 residues. The CDR3 bases are TGTGCCAGCAGGACCGGGACTAGCGGTAGGGATGAGCAGTTCTTC. Its translation is CASRTGTSGRDEQFF. Complete variable domain (other parts from reference TRBV2 and TRBJ2-1): EPEVTQTPSHQVTQMGQEVILRCVPISNHLYFYWYRQILGQKVEFLVSFYNNEISEKSEIFDDQFSVERPDGSNFTLKIRSTKLEDSAMYFCASRTGTSGRDEQFFGPGTRLTVL.

The rearrangement uses TRBV7-9 and TRBJ1-2; D not resolved. This CDR3 has 12 residues. V was cut by 5 bases and J by 4 bases, with 8 bases left in between. Germline V gene data show CDR1 as SEHNR and CDR2 as FQNEAQ (reference sequence). CDR3 loop: CASSPDIYGYTF. As DNA, the CDR3 is TGTGCCAGCAGCCCAGACATCTATGGCTACACCTTC. The whole variable domain, filled in from reference TRBV7-9 and TRBJ1-2, reads DTGVSQNPRHKITKRGQNVTFRCDPISEHNRLYWYRQTLGQGPEFLTYFQNEAQLEKSRLLSDRFSAERPKGSFSTLEIQRTEQGDSAMYLCASSPDIYGYTFGSGTRLTVV.

This chain uses TRBV18 with TRBJ2-5, with TRBD1 matching over 7 bases. Unmatched junction bases numbered 6, after V lost 6 bases and J lost 2 bases. Germline lookup yields CDR1 KGHSH and CDR2 LQKENI. The CDR3 is 14 residues long. The CDR3 is CASSEGTVQETQYF. In nucleotides, the CDR3 is TGTGCCAGCTCGGAAGGGACAGTGCAAGAGACCCAGTACTTC.

This clone was observed once. The V call is TRBV25-1, the J call TRBJ2-7; 7 bases align to TRBD1. This CDR3 spans 14 amino acids. Germline values: CDR1 MGHDK, CDR2 SYGVNS. V shed 8 bases and J 3 bases; nucleotides not matched to a gene: 10. CDR3 bases: TGTGCCAGCTCGCTGACAGGGAGTTTCTACGAGCAGTACTTC. Its translation is CASSLTGSFYEQYF.

This chain uses TRBV6-5 with TRBJ1-2, with 7 bases matching TRBD1. Germline CDR1 and CDR2: MNHEY and SVGAGI. The junction had 7 bases not matched to a gene; V was cut back by 1 base and J by 8 bases. The CDR3 has 14 amino acids. The DNA for the CDR3 is TGTGCCAGCAGTTACTTAGAGGGGGCGGGCGGCTACACCTTC. Translation: CASSYLEGAGGYTF.

The chain combines TRBV29-1 with TRBJ2-5; D is perhaps TRBD1 (6 bases). CDR3 length: 15 residues. With 4 bases removed from V and 5 bases from J, the gap between germline ends came to 20 bases. Looked up from germline, CDR1 is SQVTM and CDR2 is ANQGSEA. The CDR3 DNA is TGCAGCGTTGGTGCCCGGGACACCTCAGTGGAGACCCAGTACTTC. Its translation: CSVGARDTSVETQYF.

V is TRBV6-6 and J is TRBJ2-5, with 10 bases aligning to TRBD1. The V gene end was trimmed by 2 bases and the J gene end by 11 bases; junction bases not matched to a gene: 11. The CDR3 has 15 residues. The germline V gene has CDR1 MNHNY and CDR2 SVGAGI (reference sequence). The CDR3 is CASSYRGTGVREQYF. CDR3 nucleotide sequence: TGTGCCAGCAGTTACCGCGGGACAGGGGTTCGGGAGCAGTACTTC.

J is TRBJ2-1 and V is TRBV11-2, with 7 positions matching TRBD2. Germline CDR1 reads SGHAT; CDR2 reads FQNNGV. With V trimmed by 5 bases and J by 2 bases, 12 bases remained unmatched. The CDR3 extends over 17 amino acids. As DNA, the CDR3 is TGTGCCAGCAGCGGGACCCATGCTAGCGGTGCCTACAATGAGCAGTTCTTC. Its protein product is CASSGTHASGAYNEQFF.

The CDR3 nucleotides read TGTGCCAGCAGCTTGAAGGCAGGGGGGTATGAAAAACTGTTTTTT. It is translated as CASSLKAGGYEKLFF. The chain combines TRBV5-6 with TRBJ1-4, with TRBD1 matching 7 bases. Trimming took 1 base from V and 6 from J; bases not matched to a gene: 6. CDR3 length equals 15 residues. The germline CDR1 and CDR2 sequences are SGHDT and YYEEEE.

J is TRBJ1-2 and V is TRBV10-3; D not resolved. The V gene's germline CDR1 is ENHRY and CDR2 SYGVKD. With 2 bases removed from V and 14 bases from J, the gap between germline ends came to 15 bases. CDR3 length equals 12 residues. The CDR3 DNA follows: TGTGCCATCAGTGAGGAGGGAGCATCCTCGACCTTC. Protein product: CAISEEGASSTF.

There are a few counts of this clone. V usage is TRBV5-1 and J usage is TRBJ2-1; TRBD2 matches at 9 bases. Unmatched junction bases numbered 2, after V lost 0 bases and J lost 4 bases. Germline CDR1 reads SGHRS; CDR2 reads YFSETQ. CDR3 length equals 15 residues. The CDR3 DNA sequence: TGCGCCAGCAGCTTGGGCGGGGGGGATTACAATGAGCAGTTCTTC. It encodes CASSLGGGDYNEQFF.

This sequence joins TRBV30 and TRBJ2-1; TRBD2 matches at 7 bases. Germline CDR1 and CDR2: GTSNPN and SVGIG (reference sequence). This CDR3 spans 14 amino acids. The trim removed 3 bases at V and 7 bases at J, leaving 9 bases unmatched. The CDR3 reads CAWRGPWGGNEQFF. The DNA for the CDR3 is TGTGCCTGGAGAGGGCCCTGGGGGGGGAATGAGCAGTTCTTC.

V usage is TRBV19 and J usage is TRBJ1-6; no clear D gene. V lost 6 bases and J lost 0, with 9 bases in between. CDR1 is LNHDA, CDR2 SQIVND, per germline (reference sequence). The CDR3 extends over 15 amino acids. DNA of the CDR3: TGTGCCAGTAGGGCGGCCAGCTCCTATAATTCACCCCTCCACTTT. Encoded protein: CASRAASSYNSPLHF.

CDR3 loop: CASSPGTGDGYGYTF. Here the CDR3 DNA reads TGTGCCAGCTCCCCCGGGACAGGGGACGGCTATGGCTACACCTTC. The chain employs TRBV18 and TRBJ1-2; 10 bases are shared with TRBD1. From germline, CDR1 is KGHSH and CDR2 LQKENI. This CDR3 is built from 15 residues. J gave up 4 bases and V 6 bases, and 8 bases lay outside the gene matches.

This clone is medium-sized. The V and J genes are TRBV19 and TRBJ1-2; D is possibly TRBD1 (5 bases). This CDR3 has 14 residues. From germline, CDR1 is LNHDA and CDR2 SQIVND (reference sequence). V lost 5 bases and J lost 5, with 15 bases in between. Written as DNA, the CDR3 is TGTGCCAGTAGTTCAGGGTTCTTTGGGTATGGCTACACCTTC. Encoded protein: CASSSGFFGYGYTF.

CDR3 DNA: TGTGCCAGCAGTCCCCAGGGAGGTAGTGAAAAACTGTTTTTT. This gives the protein CASSPQGGSEKLFF. The rearrangement uses TRBV6-4 and TRBJ1-4, with a tentative D call TRBD1 (5 bases). This CDR3 is built from 14 residues. V lost 5 bases and J 7 bases, leaving 14 bases between the germline ends. Germline values: CDR1 MRHNA, CDR2 SNTAGT.

This sequence joins TRBV6-5 and TRBJ2-5; D might be TRBD2 (5 bases). Trimming took off 0 bases at V and 2 bases at J, with 13 bases between the two ends. The V gene's germline CDR1 is MNHEY and CDR2 SVGAGI. This CDR3 has 16 amino acids. The CDR3 bases are TGTGCCAGCAGTTACTCCCTCGGGGTAGCGCAAGAGACCCAGTACTTC. Translated: CASSYSLGVAQETQYF.

The rearrangement links TRBV7-2 to TRBJ2-3; TRBD2 matches at 11 bases. Trimming took 3 bases from V and 3 from J; bases not matched to a gene: 2. The germline CDR1 and CDR2 sequences are SGHTA and FQGNSA. The CDR3 spans 15 residues. CDR3 amino acids: CASSFRTSGTDTQYF. The CDR3 bases are TGTGCCAGCAGCTTTCGGACTAGCGGGACAGATACGCAGTATTTT. Full variable domain (rest looked up from reference TRBV7-2 and TRBJ2-3): GAGVSQSPSNKVTEKGKDVELRCDPISGHTALYWYRQSLGQGLEFLIYFQGNSAPDKSGLPSDRFSAERTGGSVSTLTIQRTQQEDSAVYLCASSFRTSGTDTQYFGPGTRLTVL.

V and J are TRBV11-1 and TRBJ2-5; TRBD1 agrees at 8 bases. Germline CDR1 is SGHAT and CDR2 is FQDESV (reference sequence). The CDR3 length is 17 residues. The V segment lost 1 base and the J segment 5 bases; nucleotides outside the gene matches: 12. CDR3 nucleotides: TGTGCCAGCAGCTTAGAGAACCGACAGGGGTCAGCGGAGACCCAGTACTTC. It specifies CASSLENRQGSAETQYF.

The V and J genes are TRBV6-1 and TRBJ2-7; no firm D call. The CDR3 covers 14 residues. The germline V gene encodes CDR1 MNHNS and CDR2 SASEGT. Trimming shortened V by 5 bases and J by 0 bases, and 11 bases separated the two germline ends. This chain's CDR3 is CASSLDIYSYEQYF. Written as DNA, the CDR3 is TGTGCCAGCAGTCTCGACATTTACTCCTACGAGCAGTACTTC.

The V call is TRBV10-3, the J call TRBJ1-2; D might be TRBD1 (5 bases). Germline V gene sequence: CDR1 ENHRY, CDR2 SYGVKD. Deletions cut 8 bases from V and 0 bases from J, with 19 bases between. CDR3 length: 16 residues. CDR3 sequence (DNA): TGTGCCATCCCGGCCGGGGGGGAGGGGACTAACTATGGCTACACCTTC. Amino acid sequence: CAIPAGGEGTNYGYTF.

The chain carries TRBV25-1 and TRBJ2-7; D unclear. Germline CDR1 is MGHDK and CDR2 is SYGVNS. Trimming took 6 bases from V and 3 from J, leaving 6 bases between them. The CDR3 totals 11 residues. The CDR3 DNA is TGTGCCAGCAGCCAGATCTACGAGCAGTACTTC. Translated, it gives CASSQIYEQYF.

J is TRBJ1-5 and V is TRBV15; 7 bases are shared with TRBD1. CDR1 is LNHNV and CDR2 is YYDKDF in the germline V gene (reference sequence). CDR3 length: 18 residues. Trimming took 0 bases from V and 0 from J; bases not matched to a gene: 8. The chain's CDR3 is CATSRDPPGQSSNQPQHF. Here the CDR3 DNA reads TGTGCCACCAGCAGAGATCCGCCGGGACAGAGTAGCAATCAGCCCCAGCATTTT.

The chain links TRBV5-8 to TRBJ2-7, with D maybe TRBD1 (6 bases). Germline V lookup: CDR1 SGHTS, CDR2 YDEGEE. V gave up 4 bases and J gave up 0 bases, with 11 bases separating them. The CDR3 runs to 14 residues. The CDR3 loop is CASSPWDNSYEQYF. Here the CDR3 DNA reads TGTGCCAGCAGCCCTTGGGACAACTCCTACGAGCAGTACTTC.